This T cell receptor beta chain came from a study of neurological immune-mediated disorders. CDR1 is DFQATT, CDR2 SNEGSKA, per germline (reference sequence). V was shortened by 4 bases and J by 1 base, with 13 bases between the two germline ends. The CDR3 spans 14 residues. MiXCR was run by TCRdb on the 5' RACE reads, yielding one entry per CDR3 protein. Of about 79,000 distinct CDR3 sequences in the sample, roughly an eighth are singletons; the top ten hold about 7%. This clonotype was counted at least ten times. The gene calls are TRBV20-1 and TRBJ1-2; D gene uncertain. This receptor was taken from a woman between 45 and 65 years old in good health. Sequencing used PBMCs. CDR3 protein: CSAIRPGFNYGYTF. CDR3 sequence (DNA): TGCAGTGCTATTAGGCCCGGATTTAACTATGGCTACACCTTC.